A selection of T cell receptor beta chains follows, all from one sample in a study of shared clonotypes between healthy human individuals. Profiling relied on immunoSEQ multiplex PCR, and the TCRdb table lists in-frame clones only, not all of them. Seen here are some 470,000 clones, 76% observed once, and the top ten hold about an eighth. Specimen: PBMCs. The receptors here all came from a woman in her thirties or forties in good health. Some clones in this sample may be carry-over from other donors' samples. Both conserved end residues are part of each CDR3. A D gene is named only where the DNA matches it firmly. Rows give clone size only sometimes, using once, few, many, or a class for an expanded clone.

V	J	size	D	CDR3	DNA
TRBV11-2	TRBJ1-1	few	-	CASSPHFMNTEAFF	TGTGCCAGCAGCCCTCATTTCATGAACACTGAAGCTTTCTTT
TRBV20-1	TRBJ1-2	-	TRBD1	CSARDRGGYTF	TGCAGTGCAAGGGACAGGGGCGGCTACACCTTC
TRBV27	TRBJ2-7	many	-	CASSLSAAYEQYF	TGTGCCAGCAGTTTATCAGCGGCCTACGAGCAGTACTTC
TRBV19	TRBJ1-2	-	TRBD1	CASSLDRGLGYGYTF	TGTGCCAGTAGTCTGGACAGGGGGCTCGGCTATGGCTACACCTTC
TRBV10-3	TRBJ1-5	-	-	CATLPGENQPQHF	TGTGCCACCCTACCGGGTGAAAATCAGCCCCAGCATTTT
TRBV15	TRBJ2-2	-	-	CATSRDLYPGELFF	TGTGCCACCAGCAGAGACCTCTACCCCGGGGAGCTGTTTTTT
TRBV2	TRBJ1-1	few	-	CASSGPENTEAFF	TGTGCCAGCAGTGGTCCGGAGAACACTGAAGCTTTCTTT
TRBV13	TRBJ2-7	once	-	CASSFPSGTEQYF	TGTGCCAGCAGCTTCCCGTCGGGGACCGAGCAGTACTTC
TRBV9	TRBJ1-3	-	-	CASSVGGISGNTIYF	TGTGCCAGCAGCGTGGGGGGGATTTCTGGAAACACCATATATTTT
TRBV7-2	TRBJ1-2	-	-	CASSPSGPARGYTF	TGTGCCAGCAGCCCCTCAGGGCCGGCCCGGGGCTACACCTTC
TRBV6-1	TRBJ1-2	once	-	CASSEGAGADGYTF	TGTGCCAGCAGTGAAGGGGCAGGGGCGGATGGCTACACCTTC
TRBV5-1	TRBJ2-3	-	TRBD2	CASSAGGVTLSDTQYF	TGCGCCAGCAGCGCCGGGGGGGTAACCCTCTCAGATACGCAGTATTTT
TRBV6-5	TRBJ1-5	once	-	CASSYSNQGDQPQHF	TGTGCCAGCAGTTACTCGAACCAGGGCGATCAGCCCCAGCATTTT